What follows describes a single TCR beta chain. Authors' processing steps: Amplified reference gene primers provided the basis for estimating nucleated cell counts. Generated by immunoSEQ multiplex PCR, the TCRdb table keeps only in-frame clones and is missing some. V and J calls and clone size are given by that table; D and trimming were obtained from the DNA. The sample yields 260,000 or so clones, 81% seen once. The data were taken from a study of blood T cell repertoires in COVID-19. Looking at the study overall: There were acute and convalescent COVID-19 samples, and they came from the United States, Italy and Spain.

J gave up 1 base and V 4 bases, and 4 bases lay outside the gene matches. Germline V gives CDR1 LGHDT, CDR2 YNNKEL (reference sequence). CDR3 length: 15 amino acids. Followed over time, Seattle patients had been enrolled while infection was active. The origin of this receptor is a woman of 80 years or more with COVID-19, enrolled during active disease. Sequenced input: peripheral blood. The chain uses TRBV3-1 (or the pseudogene TRBV3-2) and TRBJ1-1, with 9 bases that match TRBD1. The CDR3 reads CASSPRDRANTEAFF. The CDR3 DNA is TGTGCCAGCAGCCCCCGGGACAGGGCGAACACTGAAGCTTTCTTT.